This TCR beta chain was profiled in a study of cytomegalovirus exposure and HLA in healthy donors (dated by TCRdb to about 2017). Some background on the complete study: An earlier analysis of some 550 of the donors reported 250 to 300 Gb of sequence data and 117 million unique TCR beta sequences from about 179 million T cells. To decide whether each TCR beta V gene segment behaved as functional or pseudogenic, an earlier analysis of nearly 600 of the donors relied on high-throughput TCR beta sequencing. A later analysis re-analyzed previously published TCR beta repertoires from 660 or so donors and added high-resolution HLA genotyping to study TCR occurrence patterns. Donor age, sex, ethnicity and CMV serostatus were compiled together with the repertoire data. An early release covering 550 to 650 HLA-typed donors comprised roughly 300 gigabases of sequencing data and roughly 85 million unique TCR sequences. Rather than drawing on any new phenotypic data, the later analysis identified candidate immune exposures from TCR beta sequences and the way those sequences occurred across donors. The genetic ancestry cluster associated with self-reported Caucasian donors included 65% to 90% of the 300 to 450 genotyped donors. Among 398 genotyped donors of the cohort, an average of around 250,000 unique TCR beta nucleotide sequences was sequenced per donor, of which about 19% were non-productive. Every repertoire in the discovery cohort had been generated on one and the same sequencing platform. Using immunosequencing, the study profiled T cell repertoires from some 670 subjects and related those repertoires to cytomegalovirus serostatus. The aim of the study was to test whether cataloging public T cell receptors could identify signatures of past pathogen exposure. Typing coverage differed by locus: A, B, C, DRB1 and DQB1 were typed in about 620-640 donors, DQA1 in 500 to 550, DPA1 in around 610, and DPB1 in just under 490. A later genetic analysis took genome-wide SNP genotypes for about three fifths of the roughly 670 donors and used that subset as a discovery cohort. Class I and class II HLA loci were covered by the typing at four-digit resolution. The study combined high-throughput TCR immunosequencing, statistical association of individual TCRs with disease status, and machine learning to predict cytomegalovirus infection status. Five DR-DQ haplotypes were handled as single units for association and clustering because linkage in the cohort was strong. Along with the roughly 700-subject first cohort, a separate validation cohort of over a hundred different subjects was used.

Library method: the immunoSEQ multiplex PCR assay. A mixture of 60 forward primers for TCR Vbeta segments and 13 reverse primers for TCR Jbeta segments was used in the multiplex PCR. The CDR3 region of rearranged TCR beta genes was amplified from genomic DNA by a multiplex PCR assay. The amplified TCR beta libraries were sequenced on the Illumina HiSeq System as 87-base-pair reads. The study's processing was this. A later analysis tallied 75 million to 85 million unique TCR beta chains across the 550 to 850 repertoires, and roughly 11 million of those chains were shared by two or more donors. Raw reads were error-corrected and collapsed into unique sequences with a nearest-neighbor algorithm that merged closely related sequences to remove PCR and sequencing errors. V, D and J gene segments were assigned by aligning CDR3 sequences to IMGT reference sequences. For a sequence to be retained, at least a six-nucleotide match to both a V gene segment and a J gene segment was required. Rearrangements were classified as productive when the CDR3 lacked stop codons and remained in frame with V and J, and all other rearrangements were classified as non-productive. Following IMGT convention, CDR3 was defined as the stretch from the second conserved V-encoded cysteine up to the conserved J-encoded phenylalanine. In an earlier analysis of roughly 610 of the donors, sequences lacking an unambiguous match to a single V gene segment were excluded. In an earlier analysis of several hundred of the donors, V segments were called functional above 56.7% productive rearrangements and were called segregating when the between-donor standard deviation exceeded 5%. To diagnose cytomegalovirus status from the catalog of TCR beta chain sequences, a statistical classification framework was built. In a later analysis, TCR nucleotide sequences were compared against IMGT/GENE-DB human TR gene sequences so that V and J genes could be assigned. A later analysis assigned CDR3 sequences and most-parsimonious VDJ recombination scenarios with the TCRdist pipeline. In a later analysis, each TCR beta chain was defined by its CDR3 amino acid sequence together with its V-gene family, and reads without a unique V-gene family were excluded. As a way to deal with suspected cross-contamination and a sequencing artifact, a later analysis dropped under 600 nucleotide sequences that were highly shared and had low generation probability. A later analysis calculated a clonal expansion index for each public chain from normalized within-repertoire ranks of inferred template counts. In a later analysis, generation probabilities were computed with a VDJ recombination model fitted to out-of-frame rearrangements, and the resulting probabilities were checked against IGoR. Hypergeometric tests were used in a later analysis to score TCR-TCR, TCR-HLA and TCR-CMV co-occurrence, with a repertoire-size bias correction applied to the TCR pairs. A later analysis estimated false discovery rates by permuting HLA or CMV assignments 20 times. In a later analysis, co-occurring TCRs were grouped using DBSCAN, and TCRdist sequence similarity was added for clustering within HLA-allele-positive subsets. Repertoires with fewer than 30,000 or more than 120,000 public chains, plus five repertoires with anomalous nucleotide sharing, were excluded from co-occurrence clustering. TCRdb retrieved this table from immuneACCESS and kept in-frame rearrangements only. Not all clones are present; in checked studies, unresolved V genes account for under half, and no reason is known for the remainder. D and trimming were read from the DNA, whereas the V and J calls and clone size are those reported in that table. Recorded for this sample are 100,000 to 150,000 clones; less than 85% of them occurred a single time. Jointly, the top ten make up around 3% of the sample.

The cohort comprised more than 550 healthy bone marrow donors. Cohort members were all nominally healthy when sampled, although unrecorded immune exposures were likely present. The donor was CMV seronegative and belonged to the group of roughly 330 seronegative cohort members. Every donor gave a peripheral blood sample, and the peripheral blood mononuclear cells from that sample were used for TCR beta sequencing. The Qiagen DNeasy Blood Extraction Kit was used to extract genomic DNA from the blood cell samples. Turning to this clone: The antigen it binds to is not known. Base qualities are not provided; no much larger clone lies one nucleotide away.

What the research found in general, with its limitations: A later genetic analysis reported fewer N-insertions in productive TCRs among donors in an Asian-associated ancestry cluster than the roughly 620-donor mean. In a later genetic analysis, a missense DCLRE1C variant was associated with V-gene and J-gene trimming of TCR beta chains, and the association was replicated in an independent cohort. The authors suggested that the approach could potentially be generalized to other disease states and immunological phenotypes. In a later analysis, most CMV-associated TCR beta chains were found to appear HLA-restricted, with HLA associations seemingly driven largely by CMV exposure. A cluster of highly shared sequence variants was judged likely to represent a technical artifact of the sequencing pipeline. Linkage disequilibrium might explain the correlated functional status among segregating V segments, but an unknown experimental factor could not be excluded. According to a later analysis, parvovirus B19, influenza, CMV and Epstein-Barr virus appeared linked to several top co-occurrence clusters. Assigning TCR associations to individual alleles was difficult when HLA alleles, especially DR and DQ, strongly co-occurred. Compared with equally common non-associated chains, HLA-associated TCR beta chains in a later analysis were more clonally expanded and had lower generation probabilities. The earlier analysis of 587 of the donors excluded approximately 15 rarely observed V segments, including chromosome 9 orphons, because counts were too low. Some IMGT-functional V segments, including TRBV6-2 and TRBV6-3, could not be told apart with the 87-base-pair reads, so those segments were excluded. Roughly uniform sequencing depth across donors was assumed in presence/absence analyses, although this assumption may not hold. Broadly in line with IMGT annotations, most TCR beta V segments showed up in productive rearrangements about 87% or about 30% of the time in an earlier analysis of approximately 640 of the donors. A few of the identified cytomegalovirus-associated TCR beta chains were confirmed in vitro to be specific for cytomegalovirus antigens. In a later analysis, the rate of TCR association differed among HLA loci, with DRB1 alleles having the most associated TCRs and HLA-C alleles having the fewest. The classifier was reported to diagnose cytomegalovirus status with high specificity and sensitivity in both the original cohort and the validation cohort. A further reported finding was that TCR beta sequences accurately predicted the HLA-A and HLA-B alleles for most subjects in the first cohort. Because HLA typing was missing for some donors at each locus, association tests included only the typed subset. In this cohort, only TCR beta chains were sequenced, and detectable features were limited by the absence of alpha or paired-chain data. While some public TCRs were present in many individuals, most TCR sequences turned up only very rarely across donors. For the cohort, immune exposure information was limited to CMV serostatus. The study listed 164 TCR beta chains as associated with cytomegalovirus. In a later analysis, around 17,000 TCR beta sequences were associated with specific HLA alleles at a false discovery rate of 0.05.

CDR1 and CDR2, per the germline V gene, are SGHAT and FQNNGV. Including cysteine and phenylalanine, the CDR3 has 16 amino acids. The DNA shown is the 48-base CDR3, in frame from base 1. V lost 5 bases and J lost 4 bases; the stretch between them is 20 bases long. The sequencing sample was made of PBMCs. The sequence links TRBV11-2 to TRBJ1-1; the D region possibly corresponds to TRBD1 (6 bases align). This TCR derives from a male donor in good health and CMV-seronegative. The CDR3 loop reads CASSGLLGQFSTEAFF. The DNA reads TGTGCCAGCAGCGGCTTACTCGGACAGTTTTCCACTGAAGCTTTCTTT.